Listed below are T cell receptor beta chains from one sample, sequenced in a study of preoperative IRX-2 immunotherapy in early breast cancer. Clones were sequenced by immunoSEQ multiplex PCR, and TCRdb holds only the in-frame ones, with some missing. The table has under 40,000 clones, more than 90% seen once. This sample was obtained from a patient treated with IRX-2 immunotherapy. The receptors derive from a human donor with breast cancer. The CDR3 runs from the conserved cysteine through the conserved F or W. D genes are given only for firm matches. Expanded clones are given a class, and other clones once, few, many or no size at all.

clone_size	d_call	v_call	j_call	cdr3_aa	cdr3_nt
.	TRBD1	TRBV29-1	TRBJ2-7	CSGTPGQDDEQYF	TGCAGCGGCACACCGGGACAGGACGACGAGCAGTACTTC
.	.	TRBV19	TRBJ1-5	CATRGVDYQPQHF	TGTGCCACCCGGGGGGTTGATTATCAGCCCCAGCATTTT
.	.	TRBV18	TRBJ2-2	CASSPVVGTSRELFF	TGTGCCAGCTCACCTGTTGTGGGGACAAGCAGGGAGCTGTTTTTT
.	.	TRBV20-1	TRBJ2-2	CSAGTTGELFF	TGCAGTGCTGGGACAACCGGGGAGCTGTTTTTT
once	TRBD2	TRBV9	TRBJ2-7	CASSVGAASGTYEQYF	TGTGCCAGCAGCGTCGGAGCGGCTAGCGGCACCTACGAGCAGTACTTC
.	.	TRBV9	TRBJ2-1	CASSVFSGGSYNEQFF	TGTGCCAGCAGCGTTTTTAGCGGAGGGTCCTACAATGAGCAGTTCTTC
.	.	TRBV16	TRBJ1-4	CASSPQNGAGRNEKLFF	TGTGCCAGCAGCCCTCAAAACGGGGCAGGGAGGAATGAAAAACTGTTTTTT
.	TRBD1	TRBV30	TRBJ1-2	CAWSVNIGGNYGYTF	TGTGCCTGGAGTGTAAACATAGGGGGCAACTATGGCTACACCTTC
.	.	TRBV7-6	TRBJ2-3	CASSLVGGVSTDTQYF	TGTGCCAGCAGCTTAGTGGGCGGGGTTAGCACAGATACGCAGTATTTT
.	TRBD1	TRBV4-1	TRBJ1-2	CASSQVRVRGHGYTF	TGCGCCAGCAGCCAAGTACGGGTCAGGGGGCACGGCTACACCTTC
.	TRBD2	TRBV9	TRBJ2-1	CASSVRVLAGGRDNEQFF	TGTGCCAGCAGCGTACGGGTACTAGCGGGAGGTCGAGACAATGAGCAGTTCTTC
.	TRBD2	TRBV6-5	TRBJ2-7	CASSFPGGSSYEQYF	TGTGCCAGCAGTTTCCCGGGAGGTAGCTCCTACGAGCAGTACTTC
.	.	TRBV21-1	TRBJ2-1	CASSLLAGSRNEQFF	TGTGCCAGCAGCCTCCTAGCGGGGAGCCGCAATGAGCAGTTCTTC
.	TRBD2	TRBV9	TRBJ2-5	CASSVGLAGGYQETQYF	TGTGCCAGCAGCGTAGGTCTAGCGGGGGGATACCAAGAGACCCAGTACTTC
.	TRBD2	TRBV6-1	TRBJ2-1	CASRPGTSGYNEQFF	TGTGCCAGCAGGCCCGGGACTAGCGGATACAATGAGCAGTTCTTC
once	.	TRBV6-5	TRBJ1-1	CASSPHINLNTEAFF	TGTGCCAGCAGTCCCCACATAAATTTGAACACTGAAGCTTTCTTT
.	TRBD2	TRBV10-1	TRBJ2-3	CASSPGLAGATDTQYF	TGCGCCAGCAGCCCCGGACTAGCGGGGGCCACAGATACGCAGTATTTT
once	TRBD2	TRBV28	TRBJ2-7	CASSFGGGGTYYEQYF	TGTGCCAGCAGTTTCGGGGGGGGCGGAACTTACTACGAGCAGTACTTC
.	.	TRBV19	TRBJ1-2	CASSQQTNYGYTF	TGTGCCAGTAGCCAACAGACTAACTATGGCTACACCTTC
.	TRBD2	TRBV5-1	TRBJ2-1	CASSLRELAGGSEQFF	TGCGCCAGCAGCTTGCGCGAACTAGCGGGAGGTAGTGAGCAGTTCTTC
.	.	TRBV7-9	TRBJ1-5	CASSLAGASNQPQHF	TGTGCCAGCAGCTTAGCCGGGGCCAGCAATCAGCCCCAGCATTTT